The entry below gives a single T cell receptor beta chain sequence along with its context. The method was immunoSEQ multiplex PCR; TCRdb's version includes in-frame clones alone and lacks a portion of them. The sample holds 60,000 to 80,000 clones, roughly 87% seen once. This record belongs to a study of control samples from healthy donors and cancer patients. This receptor was taken from a woman in her forties or fifties in good health. The sequencing sample was made of blood.

Here the CDR3 DNA reads TGTGCCAGCAGTACAGGGAGTTCACCCCTCCACTTT. Amino acid sequence: CASSTGSSPLHF. J is TRBJ1-6 and V is TRBV6-5, with a tentative D call TRBD1 (6 bases). V lost 5 bases, J lost 9 bases, and 8 bases lay in between. The germline CDR1 and CDR2 sequences are MNHEY and SVGAGI. The length of the CDR3 is 12 residues.